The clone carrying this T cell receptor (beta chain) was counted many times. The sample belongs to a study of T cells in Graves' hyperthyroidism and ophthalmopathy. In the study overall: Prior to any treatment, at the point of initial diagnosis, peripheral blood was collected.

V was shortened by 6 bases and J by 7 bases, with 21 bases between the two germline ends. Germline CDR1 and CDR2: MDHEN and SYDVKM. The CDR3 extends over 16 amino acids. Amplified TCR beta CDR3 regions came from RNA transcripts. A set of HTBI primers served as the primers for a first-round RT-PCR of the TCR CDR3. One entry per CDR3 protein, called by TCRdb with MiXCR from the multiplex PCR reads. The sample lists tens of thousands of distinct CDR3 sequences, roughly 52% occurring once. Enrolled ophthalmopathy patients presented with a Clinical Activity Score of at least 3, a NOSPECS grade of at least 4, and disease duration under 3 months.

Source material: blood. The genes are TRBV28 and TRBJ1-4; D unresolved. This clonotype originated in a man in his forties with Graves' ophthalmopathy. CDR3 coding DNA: TGTGCCAGCAGAGTCGAAGGACGGGCTAAGGGTGAAAAACTGTTTTTT. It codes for CASRVEGRAKGEKLFF.